The entry that follows covers one T cell receptor (beta chain) sequence. The method was immunoSEQ multiplex PCR; TCRdb's version includes in-frame clones alone and lacks a portion of them. The sample carries some 9,800 clones, 30% to 40% recorded once. V lost 6 bases to trimming and J lost 7 bases; unmatched junction nucleotides: 8. CDR1 and CDR2 (germline): SGHDN, FVKESK. This CDR3 is built from 15 residues. This sample was taken from a study of graft-versus-host responses after intestinal transplantation. The researchers put approximately 200,000 CFSE-labeled responder cells into plates with approximately 200,000 irradiated, violet-dye-labeled stimulator cells. Proliferating responders of the CD3+CD4+ and CD3+CD8+ phenotypes with low CFSE were sorted after the reaction.

Sequenced here: alloreactive CD4+ T cells from a mixed lymphocyte reaction culture, sampled before transplantation. Documented subset: CFSE-low proliferating T cells sorted from roughly 6-day pre-transplant mixed lymphocyte reaction (GvH or HvG direction). The chain carries TRBV14 and TRBJ2-1; 11 bases line up with TRBD2. The clonotype comes from a human patient who was an organ donor for intestinal transplantation. The CDR3 DNA reads TGTGCCAGCAGAGGTCCTAGCGGGGGGAGGAATGAGCAGTTCTTC. The encoded protein is CASRGPSGGRNEQFF.